The next 21 T cell receptor beta chains were all read from a single sample in a study of identical twins. TCRdb reprocessed the 5' RACE reads via MiXCR and lists one record per CDR3 protein. The sample includes about 520,000 distinct CDR3 sequences, 22% of them seen just once. A further study also used this sample, focusing on T cells expressing NK-cell markers.

The specimen was CD4+ T cells sorted from blood. These receptors were obtained from a woman aged 18-35 years in good health.

The chain combines TRBV18 with TRBJ1-1, with D tentatively TRBD1 (5 bases). Trimming removed 6 bases from V and 1 base from J, with 15 bases in between. CDR3 length equals 15 residues. Germline V gives CDR1 KGHSH, CDR2 LQKENI. CDR3 coding DNA: TGTGCCAGCTCTGGACCGGGACTGCAGAACACTGAAGCTTTCTTT. The encoded protein is CASSGPGLQNTEAFF. Full variable domain (rest looked up from reference TRBV18 and TRBJ1-1): NAGVMQNPRHLVRRRGQEARLRCSPMKGHSHVYWYRQLPEEGLKFMVYLQKENIIDESGMPKERFSAEFPKEGPSILRIQQVVRGDSAAYFCASSGPGLQNTEAFFGQGTRLTVV.

This chain links TRBV29-1 with TRBJ2-1; 10 bases match TRBD2. CDR3 length equals 14 residues. Germline assignment: CDR1 SQVTM and CDR2 ANQGSEA. With V trimmed by 8 bases and J by 3 bases, 7 bases remained unmatched. The CDR3 loop reads CSPTGLADYNEQFF. The CDR3 DNA reads as TGCAGCCCTACCGGACTAGCGGACTACAATGAGCAGTTCTTC.

The chain joins TRBV3-1 to TRBJ2-1; 9 positions match TRBD2. The CDR3 covers 16 residues. The V gene end was trimmed by 1 base and the J gene end by 9 bases; junction bases not matched to a gene: 10. Germline V gene sequence: CDR1 LGHDT, CDR2 YNNKEL (reference sequence). The DNA for the CDR3 is TGTGCCAGCAGCCAAGGAATGGGACTAGCTCTCCCTGAGCAGTTCTTC. This sequence encodes CASSQGMGLALPEQFF.

This chain links TRBV4-3 with TRBJ1-2; D unclear. Germline V CDR1 and CDR2: LGHNA, YSLEER. The CDR3 is 15 residues long. V was cut by 0 bases and J by 3 bases, with 11 bases left in between. CDR3 sequence (DNA): TGCGCCAGCAGCCAAGAGTACAGAAAATACTATGGCTACACCTTC. It codes for CASSQEYRKYYGYTF.

V and J are TRBV10-3 and TRBJ2-7; the D is unclear. Trimming left V 4 bases short and J 3 bases short, with 7 bases between. The CDR3 loop spans 12 amino acids. Germline V CDR1 and CDR2: ENHRY, SYGVKD. CDR3 in amino acids: CAISAGYYEQYF. In DNA, the CDR3 is TGTGCCATCAGTGCGGGTTACTACGAGCAGTACTTC.

Only a few counts were recorded for this clonotype. V is TRBV3-1 and J is TRBJ2-1, with TRBD1 identical over 7 bases. The CDR3 runs 15 residues. The V gene's germline CDR1 is LGHDT and CDR2 YNNKEL (reference sequence). The V segment lost 1 base and the J segment 4 bases; nucleotides outside the gene matches: 4. The CDR3 loop is CASSQVGDSYNEQFF. DNA for the CDR3: TGTGCCAGCAGCCAAGTTGGGGACAGTTACAATGAGCAGTTCTTC.

This clonotype has only a few counts. The chain is built from TRBV3-1 and TRBJ1-2; D not certain. The germline V and J ends were trimmed by 0 bases and 8 bases, with 13 bases remaining between them. Germline CDR1 is LGHDT and CDR2 is YNNKEL (reference sequence). The CDR3 is 14 amino acids. CDR3 sequence: CASSQETTVGGYTF. The CDR3 DNA sequence: TGTGCCAGCAGCCAAGAGACAACGGTTGGCGGCTACACCTTC.

The chain is built from TRBV6-1 and TRBJ1-3; tentative D call: TRBD1 (6 bases). The CDR3 is made up of 14 amino acids. Germline-derived CDR1 and CDR2 are MNHNS and SASEGT. Trimming removed 6 bases from V and 4 bases from J, with 13 bases in between. CDR3 loop: CASRTGARGNTIYF. Here the CDR3 DNA reads TGTGCCAGCAGGACAGGAGCGAGAGGAAACACCATATATTTT.

The sample holds many counts of this clonotype. V usage is TRBV5-1 and J usage is TRBJ2-7, with 9 nucleotides matching TRBD2. The CDR3 covers 14 residues. J gave up 2 bases and V 4 bases, and 4 bases lay outside the gene matches. Germline lookup yields CDR1 SGHRS and CDR2 YFSETQ. CDR3 sequence: CASSRLAGAYEQYF. In DNA, the CDR3 is TGCGCCAGCAGCCGATTAGCGGGAGCCTACGAGCAGTACTTC.

Only a few counts were recorded for this clonotype. The chain couples TRBV10-3 to TRBJ2-7; unclear D gene. This CDR3 contains 14 residues. Germline V CDR1 and CDR2: ENHRY, SYGVKD. The germline V and J ends were trimmed by 2 bases and 6 bases, with 14 bases remaining between them. Written as DNA, the CDR3 is TGTGCCATCAGTGAGGCAAACCCCAGCAGCGAGCAGTACTTC. Translating it yields CAISEANPSSEQYF.

This clonotype was seen a handful of times. The rearrangement uses TRBV28 and TRBJ2-5; TRBD1 might be the D (6 bases). The CDR3 covers 14 residues. The germline gives CDR1 MDHEN, CDR2 SYDVKM. The V end was cut by 11 bases, the J end by 5 bases, with 21 bases between. Here the CDR3 DNA reads TGTGCCGCATCCGGACAGTCGGTCCCGGAGACCCAGTACTTC. It encodes CAASGQSVPETQYF.

This clonotype was picked up a small number of times. The rearrangement uses TRBV6-5 and TRBJ1-2; TRBD1 might be the D (6 bases). Trimming stripped 0 bases from V and 0 bases from J, with 11 bases between. CDR1 and CDR2 from the germline V gene are MNHEY and SVGAGI. This CDR3 contains 16 residues. The CDR3 loop is CASSYSSAGANYGYTF. CDR3 in DNA: TGTGCCAGCAGTTACTCGTCGGCAGGGGCTAACTATGGCTACACCTTC.

The genes are TRBV20-1 and TRBJ2-4; D not certain. CDR3 length equals 13 residues. The germline gives CDR1 DFQATT, CDR2 SNEGSKA (reference sequence). Trimming shortened V by 1 base and J by 7 bases, and 11 bases separated the two germline ends. CDR3 protein: CSARVRSTNIQYF. For the CDR3, the DNA is TGCAGTGCTAGAGTTCGAAGTACCAACATTCAGTACTTC.

This chain connects TRBV18 to TRBJ2-7; 8 bases align to TRBD2. This CDR3 comprises 14 residues. Germline V gene lookup returns CDR1 KGHSH and CDR2 LQKENI. Losses at the gene ends were 6 bases for V and 5 bases for J; bases not matched to a gene: 9. In nucleotides, the CDR3 is TGTGCCAGCTCGTCCGCGGGGGGCAGCGACGAGCAGTACTTC. Its translation is CASSSAGGSDEQYF.

This chain links TRBV20-1 with TRBJ2-7; 8 bases fit TRBD2. Germline CDR1 DFQATT, CDR2 SNEGSKA (reference sequence). This CDR3 spans 12 amino acids. The V gene end was trimmed by 1 base and the J gene end by 6 bases; junction bases not matched to a gene: 2. The CDR3, as DNA: TGCAGTGCTAGAGGTAGCGGGGCCGAGCAGTACTTC. Protein: CSARGSGAEQYF.

The chain combines TRBV20-1 with TRBJ1-2; 11 nucleotides agree with TRBD1. V lost 4 bases and J lost 7; bases outside the gene matches: 11. The CDR3 sequence is 15 residues long. In germline, CDR1 is DFQATT, CDR2 SNEGSKA (reference sequence). The CDR3 bases are TGCAGTGCTAAAGCCGGGACAGGGGGGGCAGTTGGCTACACCTTC. This sequence encodes CSAKAGTGGAVGYTF.

The rearrangement links TRBV20-1 to TRBJ2-2; D possibly corresponds to TRBD1 (5 bases). This CDR3 is 13 amino acids long. The germline gives CDR1 DFQATT, CDR2 SNEGSKA (reference sequence). The V gene lost 1 base and the J gene lost 7 bases, with 10 bases spanning the gap. CDR3 loop: CSARAQQGGELFF. The CDR3 region has the DNA TGCAGTGCTAGAGCCCAGCAGGGCGGGGAGCTGTTTTTT.

CDR3 DNA sequence: TGCAGTGCTAGAGGCCTAGCGGGAGGGCCCGCCTACAATGAGCAGTTCTTC. It is translated as CSARGLAGGPAYNEQFF. The chain recombines TRBV20-1 with TRBJ2-1, with 12 positions matching TRBD2. The CDR3 length is 17 residues. J was trimmed by 2 bases and V by 1 base; bases with no gene match: 6. Germline V lookup: CDR1 DFQATT, CDR2 SNEGSKA (reference sequence).

The chain employs TRBV11-2 and TRBJ2-7; 9 bases are shared with TRBD1. The V gene end was trimmed by 0 bases and the J gene end by 3 bases; junction bases not matched to a gene: 3. The CDR3 length is 15 residues. CDR1 SGHAT and CDR2 FQNNGV come from the germline V gene. The CDR3: CASSLDTGGYYEQYF. CDR3 DNA: TGTGCCAGCAGCTTAGATACAGGGGGCTACTACGAGCAGTACTTC.

The table lists this clonotype with a few counts. The chain combines TRBV20-1 with TRBJ2-5, with D perhaps TRBD2 (6 bases). Deletions cut 4 bases from V and 3 bases from J, with 9 bases between. The CDR3 loop spans 12 amino acids. Looked up from germline, CDR1 is DFQATT and CDR2 is SNEGSKA (reference sequence). The CDR3: CSATGAEETQYF. CDR3 DNA sequence: TGCAGTGCTACGGGAGCTGAAGAGACCCAGTACTTC.

In the case of this clonotype: The junction departs from the called germline gene at one end, perhaps through a read error. The chain combines TRBV6-1 with TRBJ2-3; 7 bases fit TRBD1. The CDR3 extends over 14 amino acids. Germline V lookup: CDR1 MNHNS, CDR2 SASEGT. CDR3 nucleotide sequence: TGTGCCAGCAGGCTAGCATGGGGGACAGATACGCAGTTTTTT. Translating gives CASRLAWGTDTQFF.